Reported below is one T cell receptor beta chain. Its antigen is unidentified. The data are from a study of CD8+CD57+ T cells in acquired aplastic anemia. At the level of the study: CD4+ and CD8+ cells, once sorted, gave DNA averaging approximately 3 ug. Points from the study as a whole: Twenty-nine CD8+ CDR3 sequences were shared between patients and controls.

In patients chosen for sequencing, flow cytometry had shown CD8+CD57+ cell expansion. Severe acquired aplastic anemia was the diagnosis recorded for all patients. TCR beta VDJ and CDR3 profiles were obtained from a genomic DNA template. Using its own MiXCR run on the reads, TCRdb lists one record per CDR3 protein. The data show 200,000 to 250,000 distinct CDR3 sequences, roughly 50% seen once. The V and J ends lost 3 bases and 2 bases, in that order; junction bases with no gene match: 2. CDR1 LNHDA and CDR2 SQIVND come from the germline V gene (reference sequence). The CDR3 extends over 15 amino acids.

The J gene is TRBJ2-7, the V gene TRBV19, with 12 positions matching TRBD2. The sequence was collected from a human donor with aplastic anemia. The sample consisted of sorted CD4+, CD8+, or CD8+CD57+ T cells (not recorded which) from PBMCs. In nucleotides, the CDR3 is TGTGCCAGTAGTATCACTAGCGGGGGGACCTACGAGCAGTACTTC. It translates to CASSITSGGTYEQYF.